This T cell receptor (beta chain) was captured by sequencing in a study of blood T cell repertoires in COVID-19. Germline values: CDR1 LNHNV, CDR2 YYDKDF (reference sequence). The length of the CDR3 is 13 residues. Trimming removed 5 bases at V and 2 bases at J, with 10 bases between. The protocol was immunoSEQ multiplex PCR, while the TCRdb copy is restricted to in-frame clones and leaves out a portion. The sample holds 150,000 to 200,000 clones, 87% seen once. The sequence came from a woman in her late teens or twenties who had recovered from COVID-19. The genes are TRBV15 and TRBJ2-7; D is undetermined. The sequencing sample was made of peripheral blood. CDR3: CATSPRGTYEQYV. The CDR3 DNA is TGTGCCACCAGCCCGCGAGGAACCTACGAGCAGTACGTC.